This T cell receptor beta chain emerged from a study of blood T cell repertoires in COVID-19. Clones were sequenced by immunoSEQ multiplex PCR, and TCRdb holds only the in-frame ones, with some missing. The sample yields about 180,000 clones, 80% seen once. Germline assignment: CDR1 SGHRS and CDR2 YFSETQ. The V end was cut by 0 bases, the J end by 5 bases, with 3 bases between. The CDR3 runs 11 residues. V gene TRBV5-1 combines with J gene TRBJ2-7; D unresolved. This receptor was obtained from a man in his 60s who had been exposed to COVID-19. Sequencing was done on a sample of PBMCs or T cells enriched from blood (not recorded which). The DNA for the CDR3 is TGCGCCAGCAGCTTGGGGCACGAGCAGTACTTC. This sequence encodes CASSLGHEQYF.